This TCR beta chain was identified in a study of PD-L1 blockade in urothelial cancer (dated 2017 in TCRdb). A note on the overall study: Therapy was started in the mid-2010s for all patients, and atezolizumab 1,200 mg was administered intravenously every 3 weeks. The study was an exploratory multi-omic analysis of somatic, immune and clinical correlates of response to PD-L1 blockade with atezolizumab in urothelial cancer. In the same patients who had TCR sequencing, pretreatment tumors also underwent whole exome sequencing and RNA sequencing. Durable clinical benefit was defined as a progression-free survival longer than 6 months, and TCR features were additionally tested against progression-free survival and overall survival. About 90% of the 29 patients were identified as males with urothelial cancer of bladder origin, and a prior smoking history was reported by 18 of 29 patients. Pretreatment blood TCR-seq was available for under 35 patients, at least one posttreatment blood collection was obtained for some 25 patients, and tumor TCR-seq was available for some 25 patients. Blood samples were analyzed 3 weeks after the start of treatment (second dose) and 6 weeks after the start of treatment. Patients had an ECOG performance status of 0 or 1 and had received between 0 and 3 prior chemotherapy regimens. Durable clinical benefit was achieved by nine patients and was not achieved by 20 patients. Pretreatment tumor samples, along with matched peripheral blood collected serially before and after atezolizumab treatment, underwent TCR sequencing. Blood samples gave median yields of around 150,000 T cells and 82,636 unique TCRs, along with a median clonality of 0.080.

The research as a whole found: Patients with durable benefit showed greater expansion of tumor-associated TCR clones in peripheral blood 3 weeks after starting treatment (n ≈ 23, p = 0.022). Because the sample size was small (n ≈ 27) and many exploratory analyses were performed, the results are intended to be hypothesis-generating. Improved progression-free and overall survival was found to be associated with pretreatment peripheral blood TCR clonality below the median.

For this clone: Its antigen is unknown. No qualities accompany the bases; no much larger clone lies one base away.

Each PCR received spiked-in synthetic TCR analog templates so that absolute template abundance could be estimated from read counts. The immunoSEQ assay was used to amplify TCRbeta CDR3 regions from genomic DNA with bias-controlled V and J gene primers. Sequencing of rearranged TCRbeta segments was performed at approximately 20X coverage. Regarding the original processing steps: Clustering was used to correct sequencing errors, and CDR3s were annotated against IMGT so that V, D and J genes could be assigned. Out-of-frame and stop-codon sequences were excluded, and only productive TCRbeta rearrangements were used in downstream analyses. Clonality was calculated as one minus the Shannon entropy normalized by the log of the number of unique productive sequences. Clones differing between time points or between blood and tumor were identified by Fisher's exact test with Benjamini-Hochberg correction at adjusted p below 0.01. TCRdb stores this immuneACCESS table with in-frame sequences only. Part of the clones is absent; in the studies checked, under half of the shortfall reflects unresolved V genes, and no reason is known for the rest. V and J calls and clone size are as listed in that table; D and trimming were resolved from the DNA. For this sample there are tens of thousands of clones; about 87% appear just once. The leading ten clones occupy 1.5% to 2% of the sample.

CDR1 MNHEY and CDR2 SVGAGI are derived from the germline V gene. The V end loses 2 bases and the J end loses 7 bases, and a stretch of 12 bases separates them. The CDR3, from cysteine to phenylalanine, totals 14 residues. Solely the CDR3 DNA is kept, with 42 bases framed from the first base. A cohort of approximately 31 patients with locally advanced or metastatic urothelial carcinoma, treated at Memorial Sloan Kettering on a trial protocol, was included. Peripheral blood mononuclear cells were collected pretreatment and during treatment, with between 1 and 8 total time points obtained per patient. The Qiagen DNeasy Blood extraction kit was used to purify genomic DNA from total PBMCs and tumor samples. PBMCs were collected pretreatment and during treatment, and were isolated and stored as previously described.

Specimen: PBMCs, collected around atezolizumab (anti-PD-L1) treatment. The receptor chain draws on TRBV6-5 and TRBJ2-1; the best D guess is TRBD2, with 7 bases matching. This receptor was identified in a man aged 45-65 years with urothelial cancer. The DNA reads as follows: TGTGCCAGCAGTTACGGGGGGGCGGGGAATGAGCAGTTCTTC. Translation gives CASSYGGAGNEQFF.